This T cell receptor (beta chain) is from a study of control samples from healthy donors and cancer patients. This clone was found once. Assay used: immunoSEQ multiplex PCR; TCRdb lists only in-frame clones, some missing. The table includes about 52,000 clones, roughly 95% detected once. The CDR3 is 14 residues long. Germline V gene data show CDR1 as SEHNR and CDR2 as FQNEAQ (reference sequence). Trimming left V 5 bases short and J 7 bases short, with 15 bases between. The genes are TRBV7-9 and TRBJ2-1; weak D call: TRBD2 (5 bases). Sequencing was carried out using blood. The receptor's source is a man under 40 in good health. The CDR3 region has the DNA TGTGCCAGCAGCCCCCTGAGGGCCAAGAATGAGCAGTTCTTC. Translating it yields CASSPLRAKNEQFF.